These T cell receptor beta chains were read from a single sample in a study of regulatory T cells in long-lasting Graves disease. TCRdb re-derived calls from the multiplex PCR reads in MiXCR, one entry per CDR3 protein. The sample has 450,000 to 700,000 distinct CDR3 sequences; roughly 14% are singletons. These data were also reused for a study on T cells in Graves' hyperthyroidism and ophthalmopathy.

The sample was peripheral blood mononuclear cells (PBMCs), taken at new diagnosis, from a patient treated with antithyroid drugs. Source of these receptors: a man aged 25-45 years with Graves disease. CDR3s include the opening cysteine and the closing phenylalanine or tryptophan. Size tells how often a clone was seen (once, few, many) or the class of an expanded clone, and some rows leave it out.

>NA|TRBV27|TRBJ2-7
CASRHPSGRAYEQYF
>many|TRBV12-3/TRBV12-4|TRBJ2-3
CASSGYPDTQYF
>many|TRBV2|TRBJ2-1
CASSELLLAVYNEQFF
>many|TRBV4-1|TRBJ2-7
CASSLSDGQSYEQYF
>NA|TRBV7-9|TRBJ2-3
CASSLAGTGVGDTQYF
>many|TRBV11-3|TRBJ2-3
CASSPGWGAGTDTQYF
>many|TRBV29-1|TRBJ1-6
CSVGTANSPLHF
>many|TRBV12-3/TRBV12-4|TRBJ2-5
CASSDFEETQYF
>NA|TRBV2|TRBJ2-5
CASTSGSWETQYF
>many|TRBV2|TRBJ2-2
CASSEVLAGGPVF
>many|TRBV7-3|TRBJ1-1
CASSATGANPEAFF
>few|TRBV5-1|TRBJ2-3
CASSLSDRDTDTQYF
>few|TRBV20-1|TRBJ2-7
CSARELVSYEQYF
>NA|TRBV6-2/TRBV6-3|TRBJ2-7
CASRPLAGVRVYEQYF
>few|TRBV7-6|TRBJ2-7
CASSLNTAYEQYF
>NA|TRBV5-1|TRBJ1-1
CASSSWILNTEAFF
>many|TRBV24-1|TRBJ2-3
CATSSTGAITDTQYF
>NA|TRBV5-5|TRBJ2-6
CASRGQPSGANVLTF
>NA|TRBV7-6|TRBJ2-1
CASSPETSMGSYNEQFF
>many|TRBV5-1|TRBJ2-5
CASSSGLAGTQETQYF
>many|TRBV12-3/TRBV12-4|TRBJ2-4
CASTMGQAGRIQYF
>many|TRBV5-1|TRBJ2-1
CASSLGDAGSYNEQFF
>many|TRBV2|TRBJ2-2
CASNIPGTSGGNTGELFF
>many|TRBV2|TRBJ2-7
CASSPGTGAYEQYF
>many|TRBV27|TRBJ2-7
CASSFAGRADEQYF
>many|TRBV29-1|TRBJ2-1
CSVLLAGGANEQFF
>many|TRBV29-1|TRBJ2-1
CSAQRGSNNEQFF
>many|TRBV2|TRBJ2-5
CASGGNSQETQYF